Ten or more counts support the clone carrying this TCR beta chain. Its matching antigen is unknown. The investigators amplified TCR beta CDR3 regions from RNA transcripts. HTBI primers were employed in a first-round RT-PCR of the TCR CDR3. Via MiXCR, TCRdb re-called the multiplex PCR reads, giving one row per CDR3 protein. The repertoire holds fewer than 450,000 distinct CDR3 sequences, with 17% as singletons. These data are taken from a study of T cells in Graves' hyperthyroidism and ophthalmopathy. Diagnosis relied on clinical symptoms, serum thyroxine and TRAb, thyroid ultrasound and orbital computed tomography. Study-wide results and limits: Blood shared most expanded thyroid clonotypes above 0.001.

The receptor was derived from a woman in her 30s with Graves' hyperthyroidism that later progressed to Graves' ophthalmopathy. Sequenced: blood.

CDR3 protein: CATSRHKRQGNEQFF. The DNA of the CDR3 is TGTGCCACCAGCAGACACAAAAGACAGGGCAATGAGCAGTTCTTC. The chain carries TRBV15 and TRBJ2-1; TRBD1 agrees at 7 bases. V lost 2 bases, J lost 6 bases, and 7 bases stayed unmatched. Germline V lookup: CDR1 LNHNV, CDR2 YYDKDF (reference sequence). CDR3 size: 15 residues. Together with reference TRBV15 and TRBJ2-1, the CDR3 gives the full variable domain: DAMVIQNPRYQVTQFGKPVTLSCSQTLNHNVMYWYQQKSSQAPKLLFHYYDKDFNNEADTPDNFQSRRPNTSFCFLDIRSPGLGDTAMYLCATSRHKRQGNEQFFGPGTRLTVL.